This T cell receptor beta chain was captured in a study of T cell repertoires in cytomegalovirus infection. This clonotype has just a few counts. The germline gives CDR1 MNHEY, CDR2 SVGEGT. The CDR3 extends over 14 amino acids. Trimming took 8 bases from V and 1 from J, leaving 11 bases between them. One entry per CDR3 protein, called by TCRdb with MiXCR from the reads. The data show 400,000 or so distinct CDR3 sequences, 15% to 20% seen once. The source material was PBMCs. The origin of this receptor is a human donor in good health (CMV status not recorded). Some clones in this sample may be carry-over from other donors' samples. V gene TRBV6-2 or TRBV6-3 combines with J gene TRBJ2-2; no clear D. The CDR3 bases are TGTGCCAGCTTGGTCAGACTGAACACCGGGGAGCTGTTTTTT. Translating gives CASLVRLNTGELFF.